This T cell receptor (beta chain) was identified in a study of cytomegalovirus exposure and HLA in healthy donors. Turning to the study itself: HLA-typed donors were the source of about 85 million unique TCRs, which an early data release held.

Study findings and constraints: In vitro testing confirmed a few CMV-associated chains as specific for CMV antigens. Segments of the TCR beta V type were, in most cases, productive about 87% or about 30% of the time in an earlier analysis.

Amplification used 60 Vbeta primers and 13 Jbeta primers. TCRdb's copy holds only in-frame clones and misses some; the assay was immunoSEQ multiplex PCR. The data show some 150,000 clones, with approximately 60% seen just once and 2% to 3% held by the top ten. V dropped 6 bases and J dropped 5 bases, with 13 bases sitting between them. Germline V lookup: CDR1 LNHDA, CDR2 SQIVND (reference sequence). The CDR3 is 13 residues long. Comment on this clone: Its antigen is as yet unknown.

What was sequenced was PBMCs. The source of this sequence is a woman in her thirties or forties in good health and CMV-seronegative. The J gene is TRBJ1-1, the V gene TRBV19; possibly TRBD1 for D (6 bases). The CDR3 DNA follows: TGTGCCAGTAGCATGGACAGTTTTACTGAAGCTTTCTTT. It is translated as CASSMDSFTEAFF.